The sample holds one count of the clone carrying this TCR beta chain. This CDR3 is also generated by other DNA sequences in the sample. The data were obtained in a study of OX40 agonist ivuxolimab in advanced cancers. The CDR3 contains 14 residues. V lost 0 bases and J lost 2, with 8 bases in between. Germline V gene lookup returns CDR1 SGHRS and CDR2 YFSETQ. Generated by immunoSEQ multiplex PCR, the TCRdb table keeps only in-frame clones and is missing some. In the table there are about 100,000 clones, 90% of which are singletons. This receptor was taken from an adult with an advanced solid tumor such as melanoma, head and neck, liver or kidney cancer. The V and J genes are TRBV5-1 and TRBJ2-5; possible D gene TRBD1, 5 bases. The starting material was CD4+ or CD8+ T cells sorted from blood, obtained in a trial of the OX40 agonist ivuxolimab. The CDR3 DNA sequence: TGCGCCAGCAGCTTGGGAAGGGGACAAGAGACCCAGTACTTC. It encodes CASSLGRGQETQYF.